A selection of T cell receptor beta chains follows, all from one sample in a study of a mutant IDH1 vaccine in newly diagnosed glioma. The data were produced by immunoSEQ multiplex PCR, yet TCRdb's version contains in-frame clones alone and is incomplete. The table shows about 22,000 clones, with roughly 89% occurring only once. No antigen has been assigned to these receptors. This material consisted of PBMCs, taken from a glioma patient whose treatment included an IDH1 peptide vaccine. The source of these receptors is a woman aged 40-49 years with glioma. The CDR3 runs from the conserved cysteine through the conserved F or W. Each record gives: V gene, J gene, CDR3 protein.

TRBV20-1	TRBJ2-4	CSGGGKNIQYF
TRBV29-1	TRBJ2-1	CSAPSGGAWDEQFF
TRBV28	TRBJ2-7	CASSYSGRSPSYEQYF
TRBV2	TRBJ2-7	CASSGTGGRYEQYF
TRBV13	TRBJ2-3	CASSLTGGEDTQYF
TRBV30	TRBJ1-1	CALTGDTEAFF
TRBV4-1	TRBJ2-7	CASSQGQFRQSYEQYF
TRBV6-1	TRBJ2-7	CASSKWTGGNEQYF
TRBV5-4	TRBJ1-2	CASSLGQSMGYTF
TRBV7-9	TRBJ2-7	CASTLVGTYEQYF
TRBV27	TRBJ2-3	CASSLRAGVIYTDTQYF
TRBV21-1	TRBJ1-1	CASSKGKGGTEAFF
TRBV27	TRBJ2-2	CASSLAGGTGELFF